A selection of T cell receptor beta chains follows, all from one sample in a study of OX40 agonist ivuxolimab in advanced cancers. The data were produced by immunoSEQ multiplex PCR, yet TCRdb's version contains in-frame clones alone and is incomplete. The sample records roughly 68,000 clones, approximately 90% being singletons. Sample: CD4+ or CD8+ T cells sorted from blood, taken in a trial of the OX40 agonist ivuxolimab. These receptors originate from an adult with an advanced solid tumor such as melanoma, head and neck, liver or kidney cancer. CDR3s include the opening cysteine and the closing phenylalanine or tryptophan. The order of the fields is clone size, V gene, CDR3 protein. Expanded clones get a size class; other rows say once, few or many, or leave the size out.

NA,TRBV4-1,CASSLWTENQPQHF
once,TRBV11-2,CASNSPLNPSRESGELFF
NA,TRBV15,CATSRDFRTGTTYEQYF
once,TRBV4-1,CASSQGDLWEQFF
NA,TRBV5-1,CASSLVIGTEAFF
NA,TRBV2,CASKGGFEAFF
NA,TRBV4-1,CASSQEEGTGSYEQYF
NA,TRBV19,CASSIGTGLNEQFF
NA,TRBV27,CASSLSRVGQPQHF
NA,TRBV9,CASSVGSSGRGKAGELFF
NA,TRBV5-1,CASSWDRATGELFF
NA,TRBV14,CASSQDSQVFSYEQYF
once,TRBV6-6,CASSYSRAEETQYF
NA,TRBV2,CASNGTLAYEQYF
once,TRBV27,CASSLLRRTGFEQYF
NA,TRBV6-6,CASSYQWDGSYEQYF